A selection of T cell receptor beta chains follows, all from one sample in a study of shared clonotypes between healthy human individuals. Measured with immunoSEQ multiplex PCR; TCRdb has only the in-frame clones, and not every one. The sample holds a few hundred thousand clones, 80% to 90% seen once. Sequencing input: memory CD8+ T cells sorted from blood. The receptors come from a man between 18 and 29 years old in good health. The CDR3 runs from the conserved cysteine through the conserved F or W. The D gene is left open where the match is weak. Clone sizes are given selectively: once, few, many, or a class where the clone is expanded.

TRBJ2-6,NA,TRBV29-1,NA,TGCAGCGTTGTCGAAATACTAGCACAAAGTCGGGCCAACGTCCTGACTTTC,CSVVEILAQSRANVLTF
TRBJ2-7,NA,TRBV4-3,TRBD1,TGCGCCAGCAGCCAAGACAGGACAGGGTCCTACGAGCAGTACTTC,CASSQDRTGSYEQYF
TRBJ1-1,NA,TRBV29-1,NA,TGCAGCGTTGCGGAGTTGAACACTGAAGCTTTCTTT,CSVAELNTEAFF
TRBJ2-7,NA,TRBV6-6,NA,TGTGCCAGCAGTTACCAGGGCGAGTACGAGCAGTACTTC,CASSYQGEYEQYF
TRBJ2-1,NA,TRBV10-3,TRBD1,TGTGCCATCAGTGGGGGACAGAAAGGGAATGAGCAGTTCTTC,CAISGGQKGNEQFF
TRBJ2-7,NA,TRBV28,NA,TGTGCCAGCAGTGTCTCGGGGGAAGAGCAGTACTTC,CASSVSGEEQYF
TRBJ2-7,NA,TRBV5-6,NA,TGTGCCAGCAGCTTTGGAGGGTATGGGATACCCTACGAGCAGTACTTC,CASSFGGYGIPYEQYF
TRBJ2-1,few,TRBV13,NA,TGTGCCAGCAGCCTGGAGGGGGCCACCTACAATGAGCAGTTCTTC,CASSLEGATYNEQFF
TRBJ1-2,NA,TRBV10-3,NA,TGTGCCATCAGGATAGGGGATGGCTACACCTTC,CAIRIGDGYTF
TRBJ1-4,NA,TRBV2,NA,TGTGCCAGCAGTGAAGCGCTTCCAGAAAAACTGTTTTTT,CASSEALPEKLFF
TRBJ2-7,NA,TRBV27,TRBD2,TGTGCCAGCAGTTCTCGGACTAGCGGGAGGAGCTCCTACGAGCAGTACTTC,CASSSRTSGRSSYEQYF
TRBJ2-7,NA,TRBV7-9,TRBD2,TGTGCCAGCAGCTCATCACTAGCGTACCACGAGCAGTACTTC,CASSSSLAYHEQYF
TRBJ2-7,NA,TRBV6-1,NA,TGTGCCAGCAGTGTTACCGGGACTTGGTCCTACGAGCAGTACTTC,CASSVTGTWSYEQYF
TRBJ1-4,once,TRBV9,NA,TGTGCCAGCAGCCCTTGGGAGGGGGTCGATCAAAAACTGTTTTTT,CASSPWEGVDQKLFF
TRBJ2-1,NA,TRBV29-1,NA,TGCAGCGTTGACACCCTAGCCGATGAGCAGTTCTTC,CSVDTLADEQFF
TRBJ2-7,NA,TRBV5-4,TRBD1,TGTGCCAGCAGCTTGGGGACAGGGGGGTACGAGCAGTACTTC,CASSLGTGGYEQYF
TRBJ1-1,few,TRBV5-1,NA,TGCGCCAGCAGCTTCAATGCGGGCACTGAAGCTTTCTTT,CASSFNAGTEAFF
TRBJ2-7,NA,TRBV25-1,TRBD1,TGTGCCACCAAAGGACTCACCCATGAGACAGGGGCCGGCGAGCAGTACTTC,CATKGLTHETGAGEQYF
TRBJ2-1,NA,TRBV7-9,NA,TGTGCCAGCAGCCTTGGGGCGGACAATGAGCAGTTCTTC,CASSLGADNEQFF
TRBJ1-4,few,TRBV6-5,TRBD1,TGTGCCAGCAGTTACTCGAGGACAGGGGGCAGGGAAAAACTGTTTTTT,CASSYSRTGGREKLFF
TRBJ1-1,few,TRBV30,NA,TGTGCCCGAACAAACCCGTTAGGATACGGGAACACTGAAGCTTTCTTT,CARTNPLGYGNTEAFF
TRBJ2-7,NA,TRBV2,NA,TGTGCCAGCGGGCCCGGACGGGAAGCTAATTACGAGCAGTACTTC,CASGPGREANYEQYF
TRBJ2-1,NA,TRBV27,NA,TGTGCCAGCAGTCCCGGACCCGGCAATGAGCAGTTCTTC,CASSPGPGNEQFF
TRBJ2-1,NA,TRBV27,TRBD1,TGTGCCAGCATGATGCAGGGGGTCTACAATGAGCAGTTCTTC,CASMMQGVYNEQFF
TRBJ1-1,once,TRBV6-1,NA,TGTGCCAGCAGTGAAGCGCTCAGACTAAACACTGAAGCTTTCTTT,CASSEALRLNTEAFF
TRBJ1-5,NA,TRBV18,NA,TGTGCCAGCTCACCACCGGTGTCGGACGCTTTCAATCAGCCCCAGCATTTT,CASSPPVSDAFNQPQHF
TRBJ2-3,NA,TRBV5-6,NA,TGTGCCAGCAGCTTGGAGGTGGGAACAGATACGCAGTATTTT,CASSLEVGTDTQYF
TRBJ1-5,NA,TRBV7-2,NA,TGTGCCAGCAGCTTTCACGGGCGGAGGCTTGGCAATCAGCCCCAGCATTTT,CASSFHGRRLGNQPQHF
TRBJ2-7,NA,TRBV29-1,TRBD2,TGCAGCGTTGAAGATCACGGGACTAGCGGCTCCTACGAGCAGTACTTC,CSVEDHGTSGSYEQYF
TRBJ1-4,NA,TRBV7-9,TRBD1,TGTGCCAGCAAGTTTGGGACAGATGAAAAACTGTTTTTT,CASKFGTDEKLFF
TRBJ2-7,NA,TRBV28,NA,TGTGCCAGCAGTTTATGGGGAGATCCCTACGAGCAGTACTTC,CASSLWGDPYEQYF
TRBJ2-7,NA,TRBV4-1,NA,TGCGCCAGCAGCCCGGCACCGGGACAAGACTACGAGCAGTACTTC,CASSPAPGQDYEQYF
TRBJ2-1,NA,TRBV6-5,NA,TGTGCCAGCAGTTCGGACAGTAGCTCCTACAATGAGCAGTTCTTC,CASSSDSSSYNEQFF
TRBJ2-3,NA,TRBV7-9,TRBD2,TGTGCCAGCAGCTTCCCGGCTAGCGGGGTTTCTAGCACAGATACGCAGTATTTT,CASSFPASGVSSTDTQYF
TRBJ2-7,NA,TRBV2,TRBD1,TGTGCCAGCAGCAGGACAGGGTATTACGAGCAGTACTTC,CASSRTGYYEQYF
TRBJ2-1,few,TRBV2,TRBD2,TGTGCCAGCAGCGTCCCAACCAACCTAGCGGGGGGGCTTGCTGACAATGAGCAGTTCTTC,CASSVPTNLAGGLADNEQFF
TRBJ1-1,NA,TRBV27,NA,TGTGCCAGCAGTTTATATGGGGCGGGCGGAGCCCTGTTTAACACTGAAGCTTTCTTT,CASSLYGAGGALFNTEAFF
TRBJ2-2,NA,TRBV10-3,TRBD1,TGTGCCATCAGTGAGTCGAAAGGACAGGGCACCGGGGAGCTGTTTTTT,CAISESKGQGTGELFF
TRBJ1-2,NA,TRBV5-1,NA,TGCGCCAGCAGCTTGGAACCTAATGGCTACACCTTC,CASSLEPNGYTF
TRBJ1-5,once,TRBV27,TRBD1,TGTGCCAGCAGGGGGACAGGGGGCACCAATCAGCCCCAGCATTTT,CASRGTGGTNQPQHF
TRBJ1-2,NA,TRBV2,NA,TGTGCCAGCCCCTGGGACGGAACTAACTATGGCTACACCTTC,CASPWDGTNYGYTF
TRBJ2-5,NA,TRBV5-4,TRBD2,TGTGCCAGCAGCTTGGCCCTAGCGGGGCCCTACGAGACCCAGTACTTC,CASSLALAGPYETQYF
TRBJ2-7,NA,TRBV27,NA,TGTGCCAGCAGTTCAACCCGGGACTCCTACGAGCAGTACTTC,CASSSTRDSYEQYF
TRBJ1-1,once,TRBV27,NA,TGTGCCAGCAGTTTTACTACGTCAGGGGCTGAAGCTTTCTTT,CASSFTTSGAEAFF
TRBJ1-1,NA,TRBV21-1,NA,TGTGCCAGCAGACAAGAGAACACTGAAGCTTTCTTT,CASRQENTEAFF
TRBJ2-7,NA,TRBV5-3,TRBD2,TGTGCCAGAATCAAAGCGGGAGACGACTACGAGCAGTACTTC,CARIKAGDDYEQYF
TRBJ2-7,few,TRBV10-3,TRBD1,TGTGCCATCAAAGGACCGGGACAGGATTTAGCAGGGGAGCAGTACTTC,CAIKGPGQDLAGEQYF
TRBJ2-1,NA,TRBV6-5,NA,TGTGCCAGCAGTTACTCTTGGCAGGGTTCCTACAATGAGCAGTTCTTC,CASSYSWQGSYNEQFF
TRBJ2-5,NA,TRBV11-2,NA,TGTGCCAGCAGCTTCGGGGGATTCCAAGAGACCCAGTACTTC,CASSFGGFQETQYF
TRBJ2-7,NA,TRBV27,NA,TGTGCCAGCGGGACATGGGGAGGCGACGAGCAGTACTTC,CASGTWGGDEQYF
TRBJ1-6,NA,TRBV4-1,TRBD1,TGCGCCAGCAGCCAAGGGTGGGACAGGGGCCGTTCACCCCTCCACTTT,CASSQGWDRGRSPLHF
TRBJ2-7,NA,TRBV2,TRBD2,TGTGCCAGCAGTGTACGCGGGAGATCCTACGAGCAGTACTTC,CASSVRGRSYEQYF
TRBJ2-7,NA,TRBV11-3,NA,TGTGCCAGCAGCTTTGGGGAAGCCTACGAGCAGTACTTC,CASSFGEAYEQYF
TRBJ2-7,NA,TRBV2,NA,TGTGCCAGCACATACTCTTACGAGCAGCACTTC,CASTYSYEQHF
TRBJ1-4,NA,TRBV30,NA,TGTGCCTGGAGCGGGGGCTCAGGTGAAAAACTGTTTTTT,CAWSGGSGEKLFF
TRBJ1-2,NA,TRBV11-2,NA,TGTGCCAGCAGCTTTGGCAATTCCTTC,CASSFGNSF
TRBJ2-5,NA,TRBV7-9,NA,TGTGCCAGCAGCTCGGACGGAGTAAGAAGGACCCAGTACTTC,CASSSDGVRRTQYF
TRBJ2-3,once,TRBV7-2,TRBD2,TGTGCCAGCAGCTTCCACCCGGGACTAGCGGGGTTCGGCACAGATACGCAGTATTTT,CASSFHPGLAGFGTDTQYF